This T cell receptor (beta chain) is drawn from a study of T cell changes during pregnancy in multiple sclerosis. The CDR3 totals 16 residues. Only in-frame clones appear in the TCRdb table, and some are missing; sequencing was by immunoSEQ multiplex PCR. The data show tens of thousands of clones, 93% seen once. Source: CD8+ T cells from peripheral blood mononuclear cells, taken in the second trimester of pregnancy. The clonotype comes from a female donor with multiple sclerosis, enrolled in a pregnancy study. The V gene is TRBV21-1, the J gene TRBJ2-3; the table's D gene call, TRBD2, was not cross checked with the DNA. TRBV21-1 is classified as a pseudogene. CDR3 sequence reads: CASSPRVHSSTDTQYF. The CDR3, as DNA: TGTGCCAGCAGCCCCCGGGTCCATTCTAGCACAGATACGCAGTATTTT.